This T cell receptor (beta chain) was profiled in a study of vaccination and CD4 T cells after COVID-19. As for the study in general: Six men and four women formed the convalescents, two being Hispanic.

This clonotype has just a few counts. The antigen is unknown. The ends lost 5 bases at V and 6 bases at J; junction bases unmatched: 5. Per the germline V gene, CDR1 is MNHEY and CDR2 is SVGEGT. The CDR3 runs 14 residues. Specified treatment: approximately 11-day PBMC culture with coronavirus spike peptide pools or control peptides (ViraFEST assay). Wells that each held a few million PBMCs were cultured with roughly 9.5 IU/ml IL-2 and 8.5 to 10 ug/ml peptide pools. Following culture for about ten days, CD4+ T cells were isolated by negative selection. Sequencing of the DNA from cultured CD4+ T cells was carried out with the Oncomine TCR Beta short-read assay. From CD4+ T cells that had been cultured, genomic DNA was extracted. One entry per CDR3 protein, called by TCRdb with MiXCR from the PCR reads. The sample yields about 11,000 distinct CDR3 sequences, 41% seen once.

The sequenced material came from CD4+ T cells from blood, cultured in vitro. The rearrangement joins TRBV6-2 or TRBV6-3 to TRBJ1-5; 9 nucleotides match TRBD1. This TCR was sampled from a human donor who had recovered from COVID-19. This CDR3 is CASSKTGGGQPQHF. CDR3 nucleotides: TGTGCCAGCAGTAAGACAGGGGGTGGTCAGCCCCAGCATTTT.